The T cell receptor beta chain under discussion was sequenced for a study of T cells in Graves' hyperthyroidism and ophthalmopathy. RNA transcripts were the template for amplifying TCR beta CDR3 regions. Initially, a first-round RT-PCR of the TCR CDR3 employed the HTBI primer set. Via MiXCR, TCRdb re-called the multiplex PCR reads, giving one row per CDR3 protein. Of 600,000 or so distinct CDR3 sequences detected, roughly 15% appear once; the ten largest clones hold 9.5% to 15%. Per the germline V gene, CDR1 is SGHKS and CDR2 is YYEKEE (reference sequence). The CDR3 has 17 residues. J lost 6 bases, V lost 2 bases, and 11 bases had no gene match. This clonotype turned up a few times.

The TCR comes from a woman aged 45-59 years with Graves' ophthalmopathy. The chain employs TRBV5-5 and TRBJ2-1; 10 nucleotides line up with TRBD1. Sequenced: blood. Written as DNA, the CDR3 is TGTGCCAGCAGCTTTTTGCCGACCGGGACAGGGGTCAATGAGCAGTTCTTC. This gives the protein CASSFLPTGTGVNEQFF. The full variable domain, with the rest looked up from reference TRBV5-5 and TRBJ2-1, is DAGVTQSPTHLIKTRGQQVTLRCSPISGHKSVSWYQQVLGQGPQFIFQYYEKEERGRGNFPDRFSARQFPNYSSELNVNALLLGDSALYLCASSFLPTGTGVNEQFFGPGTRLTVL.